This entry concerns a single T cell receptor (beta chain). Its specificity is not known. V was shortened by 8 bases and J by 8 bases, with 16 bases between the two germline ends. Germline V gene lookup returns CDR1 LNHDA and CDR2 SQIVND (reference sequence). This CDR3 is 13 amino acids long. These data come from a study of T cell responses to AZD1222 COVID-19 vaccine. Overall study findings and caveats: Nearly half of unique spike-specific TCRs reportedly avoided B.1.351 and B.1.1.7 mutated regions.

Only in-frame clones appear in the TCRdb table, and some are missing; sequencing was by immunoSEQ multiplex PCR. This table has 50,000 to 70,000 clones, less than 90% appearing once. This TCR derives from an adult who received the AZD1222 COVID-19 vaccine. The chain couples TRBV19 to TRBJ1-3; possibly TRBD1 for D (6 bases). This specimen was peripheral blood, taken 28 days after the second AZD1222 dose. In DNA form, the CDR3 reads TGTGCCAGTCGCCTTCGGGGGCCAGACACCATATATTTT. This encodes CASRLRGPDTIYF.